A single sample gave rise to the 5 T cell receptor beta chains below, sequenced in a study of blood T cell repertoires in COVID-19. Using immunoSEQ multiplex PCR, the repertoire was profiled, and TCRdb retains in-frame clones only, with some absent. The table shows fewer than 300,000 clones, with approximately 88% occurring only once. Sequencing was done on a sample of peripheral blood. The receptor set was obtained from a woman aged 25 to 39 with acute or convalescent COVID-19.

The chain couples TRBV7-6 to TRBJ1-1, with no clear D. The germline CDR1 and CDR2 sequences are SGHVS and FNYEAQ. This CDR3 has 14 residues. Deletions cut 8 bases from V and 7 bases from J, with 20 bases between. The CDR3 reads CASSAIEVVNEAFF. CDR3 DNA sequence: TGTGCCAGCTCGGCAATCGAGGTTGTGAATGAAGCTTTCTTT.

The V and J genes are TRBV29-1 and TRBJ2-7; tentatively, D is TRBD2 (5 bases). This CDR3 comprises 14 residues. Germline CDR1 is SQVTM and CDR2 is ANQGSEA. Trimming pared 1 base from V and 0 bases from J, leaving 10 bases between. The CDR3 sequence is CSVEVRAGSYEQYF. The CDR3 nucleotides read TGCAGCGTTGAAGTAAGGGCGGGCTCCTACGAGCAGTACTTC.

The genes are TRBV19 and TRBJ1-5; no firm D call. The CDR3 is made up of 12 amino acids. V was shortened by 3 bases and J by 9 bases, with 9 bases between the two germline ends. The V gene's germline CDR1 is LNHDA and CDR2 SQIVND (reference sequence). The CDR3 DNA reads TGTGCCAGTAGTATCGTCGGGGTGCCCCAGCATTTT. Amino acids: CASSIVGVPQHF.

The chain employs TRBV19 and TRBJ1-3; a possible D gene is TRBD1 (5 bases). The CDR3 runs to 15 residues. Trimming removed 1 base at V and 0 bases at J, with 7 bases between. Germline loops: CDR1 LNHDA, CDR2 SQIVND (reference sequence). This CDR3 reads CASSIVRASGNTIYF. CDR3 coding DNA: TGTGCCAGTAGTATAGTCAGGGCCTCTGGAAACACCATATATTTT.

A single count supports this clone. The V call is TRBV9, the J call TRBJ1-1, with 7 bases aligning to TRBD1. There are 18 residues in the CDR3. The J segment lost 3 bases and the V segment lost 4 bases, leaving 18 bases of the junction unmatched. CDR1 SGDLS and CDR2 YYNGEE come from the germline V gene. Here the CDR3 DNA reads TGTGCCAGCAGCCCAGTCGAAACGACAGGGATGGTTCACACTGAAGCTTTCTTT. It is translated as CASSPVETTGMVHTEAFF.